The present TCR beta chain was sequenced within a study of OX40 agonist ivuxolimab in advanced cancers. With regard to the full study: Ivuxolimab, which targeted the costimulatory receptor OX40 (CD134), was an agonistic, fully human IgG2 monoclonal antibody. Intravenous ivuxolimab was administered to patients every 2 weeks at six dose levels: 0.01, 0.1, 0.3, 1.5, 3 and 10 mg/kg. Of the approximately 50 dose-escalation patients, hepatocellular carcinoma was present in about 19, melanoma in around 15, renal cell carcinoma in 9 and head and neck cancer in 9. In the dose-escalation cohort, 70% to 90% of patients were male, and the mean age was approximately 60 years with a range of roughly 20 to 85. Prior anti-PD-1, anti-PD-L1 or anti-CTLA-4 therapy was permitted, and checkpoint inhibitors had been received by roughly 42% of dose-escalation patients. Partial responses occurred in three dose-escalation patients: two with cutaneous melanoma and one with hepatocellular carcinoma. The purpose of peripheral TCRbeta sequencing was to test whether ivuxolimab changed TCR sequence diversity and led to clonal T-cell expansion. The paper covers the monotherapy dose-escalation part of the phase I ivuxolimab trial, which included N ≈ 52 patients.

Overall results and qualifications from the work: Antigen specificity was not determined for the clonally expanded peripheral T cells. Clonal expansion of both CD4+ and CD8+ blood T cells was observed from baseline to week 6 at doses 0.1 to 3.0 mg/kg. Low levels of normalized T-cell clonal expansion were also seen in some patients who did not respond. On average, CD8+ T cells showed more expanded clones than CD4+ T cells after ivuxolimab. Partial responders in the 0.1-3.0 mg/kg groups had among the lowest normalized peripheral clonal expansion, especially among CD8+ T cells.

As encoded in the germline V gene, CDR1 is LGHNA while CDR2 is YSLEER. Cut back by 0 bases and 1 base, the V and J ends lie 11 bases apart. Counted from cysteine to phenylalanine, this CDR3 has 16 amino acids. Only the CDR3 portion is preserved as DNA: 48 bases, with reading frame beginning at the first base. Patients with a history of autoimmune disease or receiving systemic immunosuppression were excluded from the trial. Peripheral blood for TCR sequencing was collected from all dose cohorts at baseline, on cycle 4 day 1, and on cycle 7 day 1. The samples were drawn from a first-in-human, open-label, multicenter phase I dose-escalation trial of ivuxolimab. The trial enrolled adults with locally advanced or metastatic head and neck squamous cell, hepatocellular, melanoma or renal cell carcinoma. Before TCR sequencing, CD4+ T cells and CD8+ T cells from peripheral blood were sorted into separate populations.

Of note for this clone: Its antigen target is currently unknown. Base-call qualities are not available, and no considerably larger clone is one nucleotide away.

For sequencing of the TCRbeta CDR3 region, genomic DNA was extracted from the sorted cells. The immunoSEQ Assay was used to sequence the TCRbeta CDR3 regions. TCRdb stores this immuneACCESS table with in-frame sequences only. Part of the clones is absent; in the studies checked, under half of the shortfall reflects unresolved V genes, and no reason is known for the rest. The sample profile shows approximately 65,000 clones; over 75% of them were found once. The ten largest clones add up to over 0.35% of the sample. The TCR sequence derives from an adult with an advanced solid tumor such as melanoma, head and neck, liver or kidney cancer. This chain joins TRBV4-3 to TRBJ2-3; a tentative D call is TRBD2 (5 bases match). The sequencing used CD4+ or CD8+ T cells sorted from blood, collected in a trial of the OX40 agonist ivuxolimab. The DNA reads TGCGCCAGCAGCCAAGAAGCGGCCGTGGGCACAGATACGCAGTATTTT. This translates into CASSQEAAVGTDTQYF.